What follows are 14 T cell receptor beta chains derived from one specimen sequenced in a study of blood T cells in healthy people across ages. Alongside a J-beta primer mix, a sample-barcoded 5' primer served in a second PCR lasting roughly 6 to 11 cycles. TCRdb called the 5' RACE reads again in MiXCR, with one record for every CDR3 protein. The sample carries some 670,000 distinct CDR3 sequences, 40% to 65% recorded once. Source material: blood. These receptors all come from a woman aged 80 or older in good health.

There are a few counts of this clonotype. The chain uses TRBV5-1 and TRBJ2-1, with D possibly TRBD2 on 5 matching bases. The CDR3 runs to 15 residues. Germline CDR1 reads SGHRS; CDR2 reads YFSETQ. The ends were cut back, 4 bases at V and 7 bases at J, with 18 bases in the middle. The CDR3: CASSPRPSRENEQFF. For the CDR3, the DNA is TGCGCCAGCAGCCCCAGGCCGTCCCGGGAAAATGAGCAGTTCTTC.

This clonotype was seen a few times. The chain couples TRBV12-3 or TRBV12-4 to TRBJ2-6; 11 bases fit TRBD2. V lost 7 bases and J lost 0; bases outside the gene matches: 11. The CDR3 has 19 residues. The CDR3 protein is CASKSSGGPAYSGANVLTF. The CDR3 coding sequence is TGTGCCAGCAAATCTAGCGGGGGGCCCGCGTACTCTGGGGCCAACGTCCTGACTTTC.

Concerning this clonotype itself: Since a much larger clone is just one base distant, this may be a read error. The chain recombines TRBV7-9 with TRBJ1-6, with 10 bases that match TRBD1. Germline assignment: CDR1 SEHNR and CDR2 FQNEAQ (reference sequence). The CDR3 contains 17 residues. The CDR3 spells CAGSLSRGTGDNSPLHF. The DNA for the CDR3 is TGTGCCGGCAGCTTATCTCGCGGGACAGGGGATAATTCACCCCTCCACTTT.

The chain employs TRBV3-1 and TRBJ2-4; D may correspond to TRBD1 or TRBD2 (5 bases each). The CDR3 is made up of 14 amino acids. V lost 4 bases and J lost 7, with 14 bases in between. Germline CDR1 and CDR2: LGHDT and YNNKEL (reference sequence). DNA for the CDR3: TGTGCCAGCAGCCCAGATTACAGGAGGAACATTCAGTACTTC. The encoded protein is CASSPDYRRNIQYF.

This clonotype has a handful of counts. A read error is possible here, since a much larger clone lies one base away. The V call is TRBV27, the J call TRBJ2-7; 7 positions agree with TRBD2. This CDR3 comprises 15 residues. After removal of 5 bases from V and 2 bases from J, the junction contained 9 bases not matched to a gene. CDR1 MNHEY and CDR2 SMNVEV come from the germline V gene (reference sequence). The CDR3 coding sequence is TGTGCCAGCAGTCGCCGACCTAGCGGAACCTACGAGCAGTACTTC. Protein product: CASSRRPSGTYEQYF.

This clonotype was detected a few times. The V gene is TRBV10-3, the J gene TRBJ2-1, with 9 bases matching TRBD2. CDR3 length equals 17 residues. The germline gives CDR1 ENHRY, CDR2 SYGVKD. Trimming cost V 5 bases and J 3 bases; bases outside gene matches: 11. CDR3 amino acids: CAISKFSGRGDYNEQFF. The CDR3 coding sequence is TGTGCCATCAGTAAATTTAGCGGGAGAGGGGACTACAATGAGCAGTTCTTC.

The chain carries TRBV7-2 and TRBJ2-3, with D maybe TRBD1 (5 bases). V dropped 4 bases and J dropped 0 bases, with 8 bases sitting between them. The CDR3 consists of 14 residues. Per germline, CDR1 SGHTA and CDR2 FQGNSA. DNA of the CDR3: TGTGCCAGCAGCTCCGGACACAGCACAGATACGCAGTATTTT. Protein: CASSSGHSTDTQYF. The full variable domain, its missing parts supplied by reference TRBV7-2 and TRBJ2-3, is GAGVSQSPSNKVTEKGKDVELRCDPISGHTALYWYRQSLGQGLEFLIYFQGNSAPDKSGLPSDRFSAERTGGSVSTLTIQRTQQEDSAVYLCASSSGHSTDTQYFGPGTRLTVL.

In regard to this clonotype: This sequence may be a read error, since a much larger clone differs from it by one base. The V call is TRBV7-3, the J call TRBJ2-5; perhaps TRBD1 as D (6 bases). V gave up 2 bases and J gave up 11 bases, with 21 bases separating them. Per the germline V gene, CDR1 is SGHTA and CDR2 is FQGTGA. The CDR3 consists of 15 residues. The CDR3 bases are TGTGCCAGCAGCTTAGACAGGAACCAATACAATGAGCAGTACTTC. This sequence encodes CASSLDRNQYNEQYF.

The chain combines TRBV6-6 with TRBJ2-7; perhaps TRBD2 as D (5 bases). This CDR3 comprises 15 residues. Per germline, CDR1 MNHNY and CDR2 SVGAGI (reference sequence). Trimming took off 2 bases at V and 2 bases at J, with 13 bases between the two ends. The CDR3 DNA reads as TGTGCCAGCAGTTACCAAGAGCGAGGGACCTACGAGCAGTACTTC. Translation: CASSYQERGTYEQYF.

The chain recombines TRBV20-1 with TRBJ2-1, with D hard to call. Trimming removed 0 bases at V and 6 bases at J, with 6 bases between. The V gene's germline CDR1 is DFQATT and CDR2 SNEGSKA (reference sequence). This CDR3 is built from 12 residues. This CDR3 is CSARDPPNEQFF. CDR3 bases: TGCAGTGCTAGAGATCCTCCCAATGAGCAGTTCTTC.

The chain couples TRBV24-1 to TRBJ2-3, with 8 bases that match TRBD1. The germline V gene has CDR1 KGHDR and CDR2 SFDVKD. The V and J ends lost 4 bases and 0 bases, in that order; junction bases with no gene match: 5. The length of the CDR3 is 16 residues. The CDR3 DNA reads TGTGCCACCAGTGAGACCGGGACAGGAAGCACAGATACGCAGTATTTT. Protein: CATSETGTGSTDTQYF.

As concerns this clonotype: One end of the junction varies from germline; a read error may be responsible. The chain recombines TRBV7-2 with TRBJ2-3; D gene unclear. The V gene's germline CDR1 is SGHTA and CDR2 FQGNSA. CDR3 length: 12 residues. CDR3 in DNA: TGTGCCGGCAGCTTTTCCACAGATACGCAGTATTTT. As protein: CAGSFSTDTQYF. The full variable domain, completed using reference TRBV7-2 and TRBJ2-3, is GAGVSQSPSNKVTEKGKDVELRCDPISGHTALYWYRQSLGQGLEFLIYFQGNSAPDKSGLPSDRFSAERTGGSVSTLTIQRTQQEDSAVYLCAGSFSTDTQYFGPGTRLTVL.

This clonotype was found a few times. The CDR3 DNA reads TGTGCCAGCAACCTCGGACAGGGTGTCTCAGATACGCAGTATTTT. Protein: CASNLGQGVSDTQYF. This chain joins TRBV7-9 and TRBJ2-3, with 8 positions matching TRBD1. Trimming at V came to 7 bases and at J to 4 bases, leaving 10 bases not matched to a gene. Germline V gives CDR1 SEHNR, CDR2 FQNEAQ (reference sequence). The CDR3 totals 15 residues.

This clonotype was recorded many times. The rearrangement joins TRBV6-1 to TRBJ2-7; 13 bases fit TRBD2. Germline V lookup: CDR1 MNHNS, CDR2 SASEGT. Trimming removed 6 bases from V and 2 bases from J; junction bases left unmatched: 4. The CDR3 is 15 amino acids. CDR3 sequence: CASRGGLAGTYEQYF. The CDR3, as DNA: TGTGCCAGCAGGGGGGGACTAGCGGGAACCTACGAGCAGTACTTC.